This TCR beta chain was profiled in a study of T-cell reconstitution after alpha-beta-depleted transplantation in children. Study findings and constraints: T-cell numbers and diversity, one year after transplant, stemmed largely from T cells that were newly produced. Reportedly, alpha-beta T cells present about two months post-transplant originated from several hundred expanded clones of graft origin.

The table lists this clonotype with many counts. The antigen is not known. Unique molecular identifiers were incorporated into the prepared TCRbeta library. In TCRdb, the PCR reads were re-called with MiXCR into one record per CDR3 protein. The table shows hundreds of thousands of distinct CDR3 sequences, with roughly 8.2% occurring only once. V lost 4 bases, J lost 4 bases, and 5 bases stayed unmatched. There are 14 residues in the CDR3. Germline loops: CDR1 SEHNR, CDR2 FQNEAQ (reference sequence). The source of this sequence is a male patient aged 10-17 years who had a stem cell transplant for acute lymphoblastic leukemia, so the T cells may come from the graft donor. Sequenced here: PBMCs, mostly from graft donor cells, sampled 180 days after TCRalphabeta/CD19-depleted stem cell transplant. J is TRBJ2-3 and V is TRBV7-9; 7 bases fit TRBD2. CDR3 in DNA: TGTGCCAGCAGCTCGCGGGACTACGCAGATACGCAGTATTTT. Translating gives CASSSRDYADTQYF. The full variable domain, its missing parts supplied by reference TRBV7-9 and TRBJ2-3, is DTGVSQNPRHKITKRGQNVTFRCDPISEHNRLYWYRQTLGQGPEFLTYFQNEAQLEKSRLLSDRFSAERPKGSFSTLEIQRTEQGDSAMYLCASSSRDYADTQYFGPGTRLTVL.